This is a list of T cell receptor beta chains from one sample in a study of persistence of HIV-infected CD4 T cells. Sequenced by immunoSEQ multiplex PCR; TCRdb stores in-frame clones only, minus some. This table holds more than 30,000 clones, 82% found once. Which antigens these TCRs recognize remains unknown. Specimen: cultured CD4+ T cells from PBMCs, collected from a patient who received antiretroviral therapy. Receptors were obtained from an adult with HIV. The donor label of this sample is uncertain. The CDR3 runs from the conserved cysteine through the conserved F or W. D genes are given only for firm matches. Size is stated for part of the rows, as once, few or many counts, or as a class when the clone is expanded.

15,NA,NA,TRBV5-1,TRBJ1-4,CASSLYARGEEKLFF,TGCGCCAGCAGCTTGTATGCCAGGGGAGAAGAAAAACTGTTTTTT
15,TRBD1,NA,TRBV24-1,TRBJ2-5,CATSAGTGGTETQYF,TGTGCCACCAGTGCCGGGACAGGGGGCACAGAGACCCAGTACTTC
15,NA,few,TRBV9,TRBJ2-2,CASRASVGNTGELFF,TGTGCCAGCAGGGCAAGCGTAGGCAACACCGGGGAGCTGTTTTTT
11,NA,NA,TRBV6-5,TRBJ1-1,CASRDITEAFF,TGTGCCAGCAGAGACATCACTGAAGCTTTCTTT
16,NA,NA,TRBV9,TRBJ1-5,CASSAKDSYSNQPQHF,TGTGCCAGCAGCGCCAAGGACAGCTATAGCAATCAGCCCCAGCATTTT
14,TRBD2,NA,TRBV4-1,TRBJ2-7,CASRGGGSSYEQYF,TGCGCCAGCAGGGGGGGAGGGAGCTCCTACGAGCAGTACTTC
14,NA,NA,TRBV29-1,TRBJ2-5,CSVERGVGGETQYF,TGCAGCGTTGAACGAGGGGTGGGGGGAGAGACCCAGTACTTC
15,NA,NA,TRBV4-2,TRBJ2-7,CASSQVVRDNYEQYF,TGTGCCAGCAGCCAAGTTGTCCGGGACAACTACGAGCAGTACTTC
13,NA,NA,TRBV9,TRBJ1-3,CASSVTSGNTIYF,TGTGCCAGCAGCGTAACCTCTGGAAACACCATATATTTT
15,TRBD1,NA,TRBV6-5,TRBJ1-6,CASRRTGGPNSPLHF,TGTGCCAGCAGGAGAACAGGGGGACCTAATTCACCCCTCCACTTT
15,NA,NA,TRBV5-1,TRBJ2-1,CASKLFHGTNNEQFF,TGCGCCAGCAAACTTTTTCATGGGACGAACAATGAGCAGTTCTTC
16,NA,NA,TRBV7-9,TRBJ1-2,CASSLIIGVQSYGYTF,TGTGCCAGCAGCTTAATTATCGGGGTTCAGTCCTATGGCTACACCTTC
14,NA,few,TRBV5-4,TRBJ1-3,CASSLNSAGNTIYF,TGTGCCAGCAGCCTAAACAGTGCTGGAAACACCATATATTTT
14,NA,NA,TRBV7-9,TRBJ2-2,CASSPTRNTGELFF,TGTGCCAGCAGCCCCACCAGGAACACCGGGGAGCTGTTTTTT
12,NA,NA,TRBV5-1,TRBJ2-5,CASSLARETQYF,TGCGCCAGCAGCTTGGCCCGGGAGACCCAGTACTTC
15,NA,once,TRBV5-1,TRBJ2-3,CASSSRDRFQRTQYF,TGCGCCAGCAGCTCCCGGGACCGCTTCCAGCGTACGCAGTATTTT
14,NA,NA,TRBV27,TRBJ1-3,CASSSGLSGNTIYF,TGTGCCAGCAGTTCGGGACTCTCAGGAAACACCATATATTTT
13,NA,NA,TRBV7-3,TRBJ2-2,CASSIQGRGELFF,TGTGCCAGCAGTATCCAGGGTCGTGGGGAGCTGTTTTTT
14,TRBD1,NA,TRBV9,TRBJ1-5,CASSGQGFGQPQHF,TGTGCCAGCAGCGGACAGGGGTTCGGTCAGCCCCAGCATTTT
17,TRBD2,NA,TRBV20-1,TRBJ2-3,CSASRGTSGGATDTQYF,TGCAGTGCTAGTCGAGGGACTAGCGGGGGGGCCACAGATACGCAGTATTTT
15,TRBD1,NA,TRBV5-1,TRBJ1-5,CASRPMDRGNQPQHF,TGCGCCAGCAGACCCATGGACAGGGGAAATCAGCCCCAGCATTTT
14,NA,NA,TRBV9,TRBJ1-3,CASSVGTVGDTIYF,TGTGCCAGCAGCGTAGGGACGGTGGGCGACACCATATATTTT
14,NA,few,TRBV6-1,TRBJ2-1,CASSEERPPNEQFF,TGTGCCAGCAGTGAAGAGAGGCCCCCTAATGAGCAGTTCTTC
15,TRBD1,NA,TRBV6-1,TRBJ2-2,CASSQTGGSTGELFF,TGTGCCAGCAGTCAGACAGGGGGCTCCACCGGGGAGCTGTTTTTT
14,NA,few,TRBV5-4,TRBJ1-1,CASSFRQLNTEAFF,TGTGCCAGCAGCTTCAGACAGTTGAACACTGAAGCTTTCTTT
14,NA,NA,TRBV2,TRBJ1-5,CASSDGVGGRPQHF,TGTGCCAGCAGCGACGGCGTCGGCGGACGGCCCCAGCATTTT
15,NA,NA,TRBV5-1,TRBJ2-3,CASSSRGAGTDTQYF,TGCGCCAGCAGCTCTAGGGGGGCTGGCACAGATACGCAGTATTTT
14,NA,NA,TRBV5-5,TRBJ2-5,CASTRWGEKGTQYF,TGTGCCAGCACCCGGTGGGGGGAAAAGGGGACCCAGTACTTC
15,NA,NA,TRBV27,TRBJ1-4,CASSTPTGPNEKLFF,TGTGCCAGCAGTACCCCCACAGGGCCAAATGAAAAACTGTTTTTT
14,NA,NA,TRBV7-3,TRBJ1-6,CASSQNPGISPLHF,TGTGCCAGCAGCCAGAACCCGGGGATTTCACCCCTCCACTTT
17,TRBD2,NA,TRBV5-1,TRBJ2-3,CASSALSSGGAADTQYF,TGCGCCAGCAGTGCCCTATCTAGCGGGGGGGCCGCAGATACGCAGTATTTT
15,TRBD2,NA,TRBV7-9,TRBJ2-1,CASSISGGSYNEQFF,TGTGCCAGCAGCATCTCGGGGGGGTCCTACAATGAGCAGTTCTTC
15,TRBD1,few,TRBV9,TRBJ1-4,CASSLGTGANEKLFF,TGTGCCAGCAGCCTCGGGACAGGGGCTAATGAAAAACTGTTTTTT
17,NA,NA,TRBV4-1,TRBJ2-3,CASSQQVGSGITDTQYF,TGCGCCAGCAGCCAGCAGGTGGGGAGCGGTATCACAGATACGCAGTATTTT
17,NA,few,TRBV10-1,TRBJ2-3,CASSESGTRGRTDTQYF,TGCGCCAGCAGTGAGTCCGGGACAAGGGGACGCACAGATACGCAGTATTTT
13,NA,NA,TRBV12-3/TRBV12-4,TRBJ2-5,CASSQQIRETQYF,TGTGCCAGCAGCCAACAGATAAGAGAGACCCAGTACTTC
12,TRBD1,few,TRBV29-1,TRBJ1-5,CSVGGQDQPQHF,TGCAGCGTTGGGGGACAGGATCAGCCCCAGCATTTT
16,TRBD1,NA,TRBV10-3,TRBJ1-5,CAISPTGGPSNQPQHF,TGTGCCATCAGTCCTACAGGGGGTCCATCCAATCAGCCCCAGCATTTT
14,TRBD2,NA,TRBV29-1,TRBJ2-3,CSVTSGGALDTQYF,TGCAGCGTTACTAGCGGGGGGGCCTTAGATACGCAGTATTTT
14,NA,NA,TRBV5-6,TRBJ2-3,CASSLVGPTDTQYF,TGTGCCAGCAGCTTGGTCGGTCCCACAGATACGCAGTATTTT
13,NA,NA,TRBV2,TRBJ1-2,CASSEQAYYGYTF,TGTGCCAGCAGTGAACAGGCCTATTATGGCTACACCTTC
13,NA,NA,TRBV19,TRBJ2-3,CASSMEGADTQYF,TGTGCCAGTAGTATGGAAGGGGCAGATACGCAGTATTTT
15,NA,NA,TRBV5-6,TRBJ1-1,CASSLLNRANTEAFF,TGTGCCAGCAGCTTGCTCAACAGGGCGAACACTGAAGCTTTCTTT
15,NA,NA,TRBV5-1,TRBJ1-6,CASSPQGGTESPLHF,TGCGCCAGCAGCCCTCAGGGAGGGACGGAATCACCCCTCCACTTT
12,NA,NA,TRBV6-5,TRBJ2-1,CASSLTANEQFF,TGTGCCAGCAGTCTGACAGCCAATGAGCAGTTCTTC
11,NA,NA,TRBV5-8,TRBJ1-1,CASSARREAFF,TGTGCCAGCAGCGCTCGTAGGGAAGCTTTCTTT
15,NA,NA,TRBV29-1,TRBJ2-6,CSVQGWGSGANVLTF,TGCAGCGTTCAGGGGTGGGGGTCTGGGGCCAACGTCCTGACTTTC
16,TRBD1,NA,TRBV18,TRBJ1-5,CASSFKGQGVYQPQHF,TGTGCCAGCTCATTTAAGGGACAGGGGGTTTATCAGCCCCAGCATTTT
13,NA,NA,TRBV19,TRBJ1-5,CASSTQHNQPQHF,TGTGCCAGTAGTACACAGCACAATCAGCCCCAGCATTTT
13,NA,NA,TRBV15,TRBJ1-2,CATSRETPSGYTF,TGTGCCACCAGCAGAGAAACACCGTCTGGCTACACCTTC